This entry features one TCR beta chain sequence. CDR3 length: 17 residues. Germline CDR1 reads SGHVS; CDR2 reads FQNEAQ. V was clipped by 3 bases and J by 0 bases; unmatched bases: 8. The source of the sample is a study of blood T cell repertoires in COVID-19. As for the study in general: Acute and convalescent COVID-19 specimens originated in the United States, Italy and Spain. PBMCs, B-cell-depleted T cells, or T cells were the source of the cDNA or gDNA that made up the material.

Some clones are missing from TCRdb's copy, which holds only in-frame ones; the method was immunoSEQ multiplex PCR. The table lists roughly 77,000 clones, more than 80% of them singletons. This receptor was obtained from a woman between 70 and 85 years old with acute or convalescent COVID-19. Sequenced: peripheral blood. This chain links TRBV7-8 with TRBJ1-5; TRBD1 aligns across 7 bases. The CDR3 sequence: CASSFAGTAYSNQPQHF. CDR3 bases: TGTGCCAGCAGCTTCGCCGGGACAGCGTATAGCAATCAGCCCCAGCATTTT.